The text below deals with one TCR beta chain. Its antigen is currently not known. Base quality data are lacking; no much larger clone is found one base away. The sample is drawn from a study of immune heterogeneity within non-small cell lung tumors (dated by TCRdb to between 2018 and 2020). Concerning the study at large: By histology, the tumors were several squamous cell carcinomas, over eight non-squamous carcinomas and 1 tumor not otherwise specified. Whole-exome sequencing, RNA-seq and TCR beta repertoire sequencing were combined for multiple spatially distinct regions from each NSCLC tumor so that intratumoral immune heterogeneity could be examined. TCR repertoires were analyzed from about 60 tumor loci of approximately 16 patients, whereas transcriptome data were available for only 44 loci from roughly twelve patients. Neoantigen binding to each patient's HLA alleles was predicted with netMHCpan-3.0 for mutant peptides of 8 to 11 amino acids. Here is what the overall study found, with its caveats: Individual patients mostly had different high-frequency TCR beta clonotypes. Within a patient, identical dominant CDR3B clonotypes were found to recur across loci, yet unique high-frequency clones were also harbored in different tumor locations. Local tumor mutational burden and local T-cell repertoire clonality had a statistically significant but moderate positive correlation (R about 0.37).

The TCR template was genomic DNA extracted from bulk tumor tissue, and roughly 590 ng of gDNA was amplified for each sample. During surgery, multiple biopsies were taken from each primary tumor, with sampling sites spaced as far apart as possible within the tumor mass. Patients in the study cohort, which was described as untreated, were newly diagnosed NSCLC cases going through curative surgery. Donors were 15 newly diagnosed non-small cell lung cancer patients undergoing surgery with curative intent. A couple of independent pathologists reviewed the resected tumor masses. Only high-quality DNA and RNA samples were carried forward to sequencing. Spanning cysteine to phenylalanine, the CDR3 consists of 17 amino acids. The entry retains the CDR3 DNA only, 51 bases that are in frame from base 1. V and J lose 1 base and 0 bases, and a span of 13 bases separates them. The germline V gene gives CDR1 as MGHRA and CDR2 as YSYEKL.

The TCR beta CDR3 region was amplified with a multiplex PCR system, in which a first round of 9 to 11 cycles was run using 32 V-gene forward and 13 J-gene reverse primers. First-round PCR used a QIAGEN Multiplex PCR Kit, and primer sequences were filed in Chinese patent CN105087789A. Illumina universal primers were attached in a second round of PCR run with the Phusion High-Fidelity PCR Kit. Sequencing of the TCR libraries was done on the Illumina HiSeq X Ten platform in paired-end mode with a 151 bp read length. Under the source paper's analysis protocol: Cutadapt removed reads without multiplex PCR primers, PEAR merged read pairs, and MiXCR with default settings called CDR3 regions. Repertoire diversity was assessed by Shannon entropy, and clonality was calculated as one minus the Shannon entropy divided by the ln of the count of productive unique sequences. A clonotype counted as a dominant or high-frequency T-cell clone when its frequency was 0.5% or higher. TCRdb handled the public reads itself, with Q25 trimming in fastp and clone calling in MiXCR, and kept productive beta chains. All rows with the same CDR3 protein become a single entry with the most common DNA and genes. These V and J calls derive from TCRdb rather than the authors' analysis. For this sample there are over 12,000 distinct CDR3 sequences; less than 35% appear just once. Of the sample, 4% to 6.5% falls within the top ten clones.

The material sequenced was lung tumor tissue. Recombination connected TRBV4-1 to TRBJ1-3; the D gene is perhaps TRBD1, from 5 matching bases. This TCR came from a man in his forties with non-small cell lung cancer. Here is the DNA: TGCGCCAGCAGCCAAGTTAGGGGTACTAACTCTGGAAACACCATATATTTT. Its coded protein is CASSQVRGTNSGNTIYF.